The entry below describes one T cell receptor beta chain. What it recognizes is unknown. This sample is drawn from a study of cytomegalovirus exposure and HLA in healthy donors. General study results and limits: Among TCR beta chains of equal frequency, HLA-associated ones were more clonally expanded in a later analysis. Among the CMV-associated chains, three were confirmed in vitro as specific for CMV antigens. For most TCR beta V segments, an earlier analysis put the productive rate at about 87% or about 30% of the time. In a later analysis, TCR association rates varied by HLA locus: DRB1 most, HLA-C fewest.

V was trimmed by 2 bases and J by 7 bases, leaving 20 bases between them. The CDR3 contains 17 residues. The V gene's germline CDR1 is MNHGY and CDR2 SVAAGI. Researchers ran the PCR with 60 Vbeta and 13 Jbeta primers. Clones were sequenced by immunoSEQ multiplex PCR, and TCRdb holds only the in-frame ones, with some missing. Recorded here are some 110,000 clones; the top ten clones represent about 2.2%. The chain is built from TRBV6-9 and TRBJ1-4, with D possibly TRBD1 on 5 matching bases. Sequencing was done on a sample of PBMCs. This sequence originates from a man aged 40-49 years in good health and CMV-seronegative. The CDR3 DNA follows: TGTGCCAGCAGTTATAGGAGGTTCGGGGGTCGTGGTGAAAAACTGTTTTTT. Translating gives CASSYRRFGGRGEKLFF.